The sequence of this T cell receptor beta chain was determined in a study of early T cells in non-severe SARS-CoV-2 infection. Study overall: The input, bulk RNA from unsorted whole blood, was sequenced, and chains were unpaired.

cDNA molecules, individually, were tagged with unique molecular identifiers. TCRdb reprocessed the 5' RACE reads with MiXCR, giving one entry per CDR3 protein. The sample has 70,000 or so distinct CDR3 sequences; over 9% are singletons. Notes on the study in general: VDJdb matches were skewed toward anti-spike CD8 T cell responses.

This clonotype appeared a few times. What it binds is unknown. CDR1 SGHTA and CDR2 FQGTGA come from the germline V gene. This CDR3 spans 13 amino acids. Trimming took 5 bases from V and 1 from J, leaving 8 bases between them. The chain links TRBV7-3 to TRBJ1-1; D unresolved. The input for sequencing was whole blood, taken at baseline. This sequence originates from an adult who was a healthcare worker with PCR-confirmed SARS-CoV-2 infection or an uninfected control (not recorded which). CDR3 sequence (DNA): TGTGCCAGCAGCCCGACTGAGAACACTGAAGCTTTCTTT. It encodes CASSPTENTEAFF.